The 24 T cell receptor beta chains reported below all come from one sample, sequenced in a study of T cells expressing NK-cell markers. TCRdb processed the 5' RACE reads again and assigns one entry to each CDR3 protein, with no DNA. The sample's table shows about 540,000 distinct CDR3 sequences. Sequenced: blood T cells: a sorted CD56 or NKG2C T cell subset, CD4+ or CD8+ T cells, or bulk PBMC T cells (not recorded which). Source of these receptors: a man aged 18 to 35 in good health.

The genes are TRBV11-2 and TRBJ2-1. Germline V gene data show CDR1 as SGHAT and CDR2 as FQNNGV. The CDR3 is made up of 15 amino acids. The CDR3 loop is CASSFFEFSYNEQFF.

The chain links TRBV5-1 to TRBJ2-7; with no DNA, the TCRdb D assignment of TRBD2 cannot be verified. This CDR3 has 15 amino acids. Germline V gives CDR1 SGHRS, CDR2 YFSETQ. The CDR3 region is CASSLAGPNDYEQYF.

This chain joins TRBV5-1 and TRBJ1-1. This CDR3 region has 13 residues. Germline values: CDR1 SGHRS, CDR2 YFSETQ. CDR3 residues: CASGDSSATEAFF.

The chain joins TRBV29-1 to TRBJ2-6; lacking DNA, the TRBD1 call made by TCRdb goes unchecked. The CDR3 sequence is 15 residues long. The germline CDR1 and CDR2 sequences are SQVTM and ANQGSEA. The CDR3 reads CSVVGTPDWANVLTF.

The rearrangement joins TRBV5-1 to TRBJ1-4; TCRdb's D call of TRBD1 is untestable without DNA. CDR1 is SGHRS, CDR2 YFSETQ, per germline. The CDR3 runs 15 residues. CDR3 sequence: CASSPAGTGQEKLFF.

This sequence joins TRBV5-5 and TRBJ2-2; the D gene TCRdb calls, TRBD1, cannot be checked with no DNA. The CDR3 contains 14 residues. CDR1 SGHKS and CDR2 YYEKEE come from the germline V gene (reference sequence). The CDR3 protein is CASSDDRDTGELFF.

The CDR3 loop is CASSNPIGGHSFEFEQFF. The chain employs TRBV6-5 and TRBJ2-1; without DNA, the TCRdb call of TRBD1 cannot be checked. CDR1 is MNHEY, CDR2 SVGAGI, per germline. The CDR3 runs to 18 residues.

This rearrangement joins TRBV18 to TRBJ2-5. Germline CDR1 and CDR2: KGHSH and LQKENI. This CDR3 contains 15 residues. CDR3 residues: CASSPRGQMGETQYF.

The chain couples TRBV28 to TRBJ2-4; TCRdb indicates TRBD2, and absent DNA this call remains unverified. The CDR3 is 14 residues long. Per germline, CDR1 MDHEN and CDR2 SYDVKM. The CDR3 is CASNGPGREDIQYF. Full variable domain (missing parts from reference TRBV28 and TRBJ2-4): DVKVTQSSRYLVKRTGEKVFLECVQDMDHENMFWYRQDPGLGLRLIYFSYDVKMKEKGDIPEGYSVSREKKERFSLILESASTNQTSMYLCASNGPGREDIQYFGAGTRLSVL.

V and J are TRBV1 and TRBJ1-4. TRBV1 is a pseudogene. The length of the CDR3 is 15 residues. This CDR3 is CTSSQVKVANEKLFF.

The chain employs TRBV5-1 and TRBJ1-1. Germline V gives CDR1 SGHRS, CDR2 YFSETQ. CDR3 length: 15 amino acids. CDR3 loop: CASSLAVDMNTEAFF. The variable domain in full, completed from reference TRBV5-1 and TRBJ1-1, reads KAGVTQTPRYLIKTRGQQVTLSCSPISGHRSVSWYQQTPGQGLQFLFEYFSETQRNKGNFPGRFSGRQFSNSRSEMNVSTLELGDSALYLCASSLAVDMNTEAFFGQGTRLTVV.

CDR3 sequence reads: CASSLFRGGDTQYF. V usage is TRBV27 and J usage is TRBJ2-3; the D gene TCRdb calls, TRBD1, cannot be checked with no DNA. In germline, CDR1 is MNHEY, CDR2 SMNVEV (reference sequence). The CDR3 is 14 residues long.

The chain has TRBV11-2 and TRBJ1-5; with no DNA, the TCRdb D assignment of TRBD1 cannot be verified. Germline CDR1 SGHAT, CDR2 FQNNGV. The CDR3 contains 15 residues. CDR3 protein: CASSSKTGPNQPQHF.

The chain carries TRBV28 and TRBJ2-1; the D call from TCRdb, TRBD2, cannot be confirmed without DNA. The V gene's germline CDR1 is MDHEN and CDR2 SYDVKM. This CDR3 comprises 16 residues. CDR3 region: CASSRSSGRGGNEQFF.

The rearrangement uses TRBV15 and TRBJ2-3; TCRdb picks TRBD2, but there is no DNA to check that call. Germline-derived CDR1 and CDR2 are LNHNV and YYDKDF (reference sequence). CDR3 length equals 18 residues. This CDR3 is CATSRDSLLAGEKDTQYF.

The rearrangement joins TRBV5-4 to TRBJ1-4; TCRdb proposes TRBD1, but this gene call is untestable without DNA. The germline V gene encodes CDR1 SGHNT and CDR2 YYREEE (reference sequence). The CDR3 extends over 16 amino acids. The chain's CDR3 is CASSADGTATNEKLFF.

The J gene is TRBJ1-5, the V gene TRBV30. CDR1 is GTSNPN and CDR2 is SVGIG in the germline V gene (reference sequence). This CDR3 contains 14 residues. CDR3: CAWSYGQYNQPQHF.

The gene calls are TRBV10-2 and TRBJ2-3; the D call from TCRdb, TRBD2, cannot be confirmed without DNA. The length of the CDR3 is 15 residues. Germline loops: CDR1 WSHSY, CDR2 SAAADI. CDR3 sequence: CASSDLAGGTDTQYF.

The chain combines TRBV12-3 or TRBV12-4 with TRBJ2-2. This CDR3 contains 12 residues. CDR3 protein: CASSLFTGELFF.

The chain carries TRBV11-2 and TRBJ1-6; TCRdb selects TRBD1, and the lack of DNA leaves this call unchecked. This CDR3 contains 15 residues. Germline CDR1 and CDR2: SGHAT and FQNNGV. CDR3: CASRLRQGSNSPLHF.

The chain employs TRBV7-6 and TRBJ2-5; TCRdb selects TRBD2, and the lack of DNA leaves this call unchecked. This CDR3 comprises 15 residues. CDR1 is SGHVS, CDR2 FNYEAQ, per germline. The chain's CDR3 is CASSDISGPQETQYF. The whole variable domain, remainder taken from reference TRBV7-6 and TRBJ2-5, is GAGVSQSPRYKVTKRGQDVALRCDPISGHVSLYWYRQALGQGPEFLTYFNYEAQQDKSGLPNDRFSAERPEGSISTLTIQRTEQRDSAMYRCASSDISGPQETQYFGPGTRLLVL.

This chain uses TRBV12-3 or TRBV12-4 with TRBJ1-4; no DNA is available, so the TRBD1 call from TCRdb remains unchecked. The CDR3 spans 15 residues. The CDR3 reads CASSFLRGLNEKLFF.

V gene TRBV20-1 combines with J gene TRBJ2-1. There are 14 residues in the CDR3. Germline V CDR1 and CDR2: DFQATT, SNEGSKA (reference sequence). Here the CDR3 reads CSAPDYQVANEQFF.

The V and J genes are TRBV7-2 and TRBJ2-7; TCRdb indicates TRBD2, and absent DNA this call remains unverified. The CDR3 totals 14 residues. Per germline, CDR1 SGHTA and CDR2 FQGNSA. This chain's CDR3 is CASLAGGSPYEQYF.